This T cell receptor beta chain was captured in a study of blood T cell repertoires in COVID-19. The wider study: Spain, Italy and the United States supplied samples that represented acute and convalescent COVID-19.

Those who participated ranged in age from 18 to 89 years and resided in 20 to 25 US areas. In assigning cohorts, the study relied on participant-reported clinical history. The ends lost 4 bases at V and 1 base at J; junction bases unmatched: 5. The CDR3 is 17 amino acids. Per germline, CDR1 SGHKS and CDR2 YYEKEE (reference sequence). Data came from immunoSEQ multiplex PCR; TCRdb stores just in-frame clones and leaves some out. Here the sample spans roughly 280,000 clones, around 90% being singletons. V usage is TRBV5-5 and J usage is TRBJ2-2, with 12 bases identical to TRBD2. This TCR derives from a woman aged 45-65 years who had recovered from COVID-19. The sample consisted of PBMCs or T cells enriched from blood (not recorded which). The CDR3 DNA reads TGTGCCAGCAGCCCAGGGACTAGCGGGTGGAACACCGGGGAGCTGTTTTTT. Protein: CASSPGTSGWNTGELFF.